The present TCR beta chain was sequenced within a study of T cells in tumors after PD-1 blockade. The V gene end was trimmed by 4 bases and the J gene end by 4 bases; junction bases not matched to a gene: 14. The CDR3 runs 18 residues. Per germline, CDR1 SGHRS and CDR2 YFSETQ. Assay: immunoSEQ multiplex PCR; the TCRdb copy retains only in-frame clones and omits some. The sample lists about 47,000 clones; 60% to 80% were seen once. This clonotype was sampled from a human donor with basal cell carcinoma. The V call is TRBV5-1, the J call TRBJ2-3; 11 bases are shared with TRBD1. Sequencing was performed on PBMCs, taken before anti-PD-1 treatment. The CDR3 here is CASSPGQGAGYRPDTQYF. CDR3 nucleotides: TGCGCCAGCAGCCCCGGACAGGGGGCCGGTTACAGGCCAGATACGCAGTATTTT. Complete variable domain (other parts from reference TRBV5-1 and TRBJ2-3): KAGVTQTPRYLIKTRGQQVTLSCSPISGHRSVSWYQQTPGQGLQFLFEYFSETQRNKGNFPGRFSGRQFSNSRSEMNVSTLELGDSALYLCASSPGQGAGYRPDTQYFGPGTRLTVL.